This TCR beta chain was recovered during a study of blood T cell repertoires in COVID-19. Study background: Nucleic acid was either cDNA or gDNA, and it came from T cells, B-cell-depleted T cells, or PBMCs.

CDR3 length equals 16 residues. V was shortened by 1 base and J by 1 base, with 14 bases between the two germline ends. Germline CDR1 SEHNR, CDR2 FQNEAQ (reference sequence). Study processing details: Reference gene primers were amplified, and this amplification served to estimate nucleated cell counts. TCRdb's copy holds only in-frame clones and misses some; the assay was immunoSEQ multiplex PCR. The V and J calls and clone size come from that table; D and trimming were worked out from the DNA. The sample yields tens of thousands of clones, 89% seen once. Sequenced material: peripheral blood. This receptor was obtained from a woman in her sixties or seventies with active COVID-19. The genes are TRBV7-9 and TRBJ2-7, with a tentative D call TRBD2 (6 bases). In nucleotides, the CDR3 is TGTGCCAGCAGCTTAGGGGGAGGTCAAGTATCCTACGAGCAGTACTTC. Protein sequence: CASSLGGGQVSYEQYF.